The 23 T cell receptor beta chains presented below share a single source sample, sequenced in a study of regulatory T cells in long-lasting Graves disease. Arm-PCR of CDR3 regions and iRepertoire HTBI primers were used to build TCR beta libraries. From the multiplex PCR reads, TCRdb called clonotypes with MiXCR, one entry per CDR3 protein. The profile covers a few hundred thousand distinct CDR3 sequences, with around a fifth appearing a single time and around 13% taken by the ten largest. The time point is: persistent/refractory GD, antithyroid drugs over 5 years with positive TRAb. There was RNA extracted from PBMCs, and the TCR library was made from it. The material sequenced was peripheral blood mononuclear cells (PBMCs), taken when the disease was refractory, from a patient treated with antithyroid drugs. All receptors derive from a female donor with Graves disease.

This clonotype was seen a few times. This chain joins TRBV6-1 and TRBJ1-4; a possible D gene is TRBD1 (5 bases). Trimming shortened V by 6 bases and J by 7 bases, and 9 bases separated the two germline ends. Germline V gene data show CDR1 as MNHNS and CDR2 as SASEGT. The CDR3 has 12 residues. CDR3 in DNA: TGTGCCAGCAGCCGGGACGTTGAAAAACTGTTTTTT. Protein sequence: CASSRDVEKLFF.

This clonotype has only a few counts. The V call is TRBV6-5, the J call TRBJ1-1, with 7 bases fitting TRBD1. The V and J ends lost 2 bases and 5 bases, in that order; junction bases with no gene match: 5. CDR1 and CDR2 (germline): MNHEY, SVGAGI. The CDR3 runs 14 residues. The CDR3 region is CASSYPGGRTEAFF. CDR3 in DNA: TGTGCCAGCAGTTACCCAGGGGGTAGAACTGAAGCTTTCTTT.

In this sample, this clonotype turned up a few times. V is TRBV7-2 and J is TRBJ1-4, with 7 nucleotides matching TRBD1. Germline CDR1 reads SGHTA; CDR2 reads FQGNSA. Losses at the gene ends were 4 bases for V and 3 bases for J; bases not matched to a gene: 5. CDR3 length: 15 residues. The CDR3 DNA sequence: TGTGCCAGCAGCTCCCGACAGGGTGCTAATGAAAAACTGTTTTTT. It codes for CASSSRQGANEKLFF.

This chain links TRBV20-1 with TRBJ2-3; 8 nucleotides align to TRBD1. The CDR3 covers 15 residues. Trimming took 4 bases from V and 6 from J; bases not matched to a gene: 12. The V gene's germline CDR1 is DFQATT and CDR2 SNEGSKA (reference sequence). The CDR3 nucleotides read TGCAGTGCTATTTCTACGGACAGGGTGGGCGATACGCAGTATTTT. It encodes CSAISTDRVGDTQYF.

Many counts were recorded for this clonotype. V gene TRBV2 combines with J gene TRBJ1-4; 7 nucleotides agree with TRBD1. The CDR3 loop spans 15 amino acids. CDR1 SNHLY and CDR2 FYNNEI come from the germline V gene. With V trimmed by 6 bases and J by 0 bases, 4 bases remained unmatched. The CDR3 nucleotides read TGTGCCAGCAGAATCGGACAGGCAACTAATGAAAAACTGTTTTTT. Its protein product is CASRIGQATNEKLFF.

Only a few counts were recorded for this clonotype. The V call is TRBV20-1, the J call TRBJ1-6, with D tentatively TRBD1 (6 bases). The CDR3 is made up of 13 amino acids. Germline V gene lookup returns CDR1 DFQATT and CDR2 SNEGSKA (reference sequence). CDR3 nucleotide sequence: TGCGCTGGACGGTGGGGGCGAAATTCACCCCTCCACTTT. Amino acids: CAGRWGRNSPLHF.

This clonotype was found many times. The gene calls are TRBV29-1 and TRBJ1-1; 8 bases are shared with TRBD1. Germline loops: CDR1 SQVTM, CDR2 ANQGSEA. The CDR3 extends over 13 amino acids. Unmatched junction bases numbered 4, after V lost 3 bases and J lost 4 bases. CDR3 loop: CSVENTGGTEAFF. CDR3 nucleotide sequence: TGCAGCGTTGAGAACACAGGGGGCACTGAAGCTTTCTTT.

This clonotype was counted between two and nine times. The chain uses TRBV11-2 and TRBJ1-4; D gene ambiguous. This CDR3 is built from 13 residues. In germline, CDR1 is SGHAT, CDR2 FQNNGV. With 2 bases removed from V and 12 bases from J, the gap between germline ends came to 13 bases. The CDR3, as DNA: TGTGCCAGCAGCTTATTATTGGGAGAGGAACTGTTTTTT. This encodes CASSLLLGEELFF.

In its sample, this clonotype was seen many times. V gene TRBV29-1 combines with J gene TRBJ2-7; 10 bases match TRBD1. The CDR3 is 19 residues long. From germline, CDR1 is SQVTM and CDR2 ANQGSEA. With V trimmed by 7 bases and J by 4 bases, 25 bases remained unmatched. CDR3 sequence: CSAQSSGTGVGSGSYEQYF. The DNA of the CDR3 is TGCAGCGCCCAGAGCTCCGGGACAGGGGTCGGTAGCGGGTCTTACGAGCAGTACTTC.

Many counts were recorded for this clonotype. The chain has TRBV7-2 and TRBJ1-4; 10 bases map to TRBD1. Trimming cost V 5 bases and J 6 bases; bases outside gene matches: 9. Germline V gene data show CDR1 as SGHTA and CDR2 as FQGNSA. The CDR3 spans 16 residues. Written as DNA, the CDR3 is TGTGCCAGCAGCATTGTTGTTGGGACAGGGGATGAAAAACTGTTTTTT. Translation: CASSIVVGTGDEKLFF.

In the case of this clonotype: Given the absence of the conserved phenylalanine or tryptophan at the CDR3 end, a read error is likely. In nucleotides, the CDR3 is TGTGCCAGCAGCTTTAGCGGGTTACAAGAGACCCAGTACTAC. Translating gives CASSFSGLQETQYY. The rearrangement joins TRBV11-1 to TRBJ2-5; 7 positions match TRBD2. The germline V gene encodes CDR1 SGHAT and CDR2 FQDESV (reference sequence). The ends lost 3 bases at V and 2 bases at J; junction bases unmatched: 3. The CDR3 is 14 residues long.

The rearrangement joins TRBV29-1 to TRBJ1-2, with D possibly matching TRBD1 (6 bases). Trimming left V 7 bases short and J 4 bases short, with 16 bases between. CDR1 is SQVTM, CDR2 ANQGSEA, per germline. The CDR3 covers 13 residues. CDR3 bases: TGCAGCGGGTACACAGGGTACGCCTATGGCTACACCTTC. This encodes CSGYTGYAYGYTF.

This clonotype has at least ten counts. The V call is TRBV7-2, the J call TRBJ2-5; D is unresolved. This CDR3 comprises 14 residues. Germline assignment: CDR1 SGHTA and CDR2 FQGNSA. Trimming stripped 7 bases from V and 5 bases from J, with 17 bases between. CDR3 in DNA: TGTGCCAGCACTAATAGGGCGGCCGCCGAGACCCAGTACTTC. Its protein is CASTNRAAAETQYF.

In the case of this clonotype: Being one base from a much bigger clone, this may be a read error. This chain joins TRBV6-5 and TRBJ2-5, with D uncertain. The CDR3 consists of 14 residues. Trimming removed 3 bases at V and 0 bases at J, with 8 bases between. CDR1 and CDR2 from the germline V gene are MNHEY and SVGAGI. The CDR3 loop reads CASSYRSHQETQYF. Here the CDR3 DNA reads TGTGCCAGCAGTTATCGGTCGCACCAAGAGACCCAGTACTTC.

The sample holds many counts of this clonotype. The V call is TRBV7-2, the J call TRBJ2-5, with 12 bases matching TRBD2. The CDR3 extends over 20 amino acids. Germline CDR1 reads SGHTA; CDR2 reads FQGNSA. The V gene end was trimmed by 5 bases and the J gene end by 4 bases; junction bases not matched to a gene: 20. CDR3 bases: TGTGCCAGCAGCCGCTCGATCCAACTGACTAGCGGGGGTACGGGAGAGACCCAGTACTTC. This encodes CASSRSIQLTSGGTGETQYF.

There are a few counts of this clonotype. The V gene is TRBV3-1, the J gene TRBJ2-5, with 7 bases fitting TRBD2. The germline CDR1 and CDR2 sequences are LGHDT and YNNKEL (reference sequence). Losses at the gene ends were 0 bases for V and 3 bases for J; bases not matched to a gene: 4. This CDR3 comprises 15 residues. CDR3 loop: CASSQDGRREETQYF. The CDR3 DNA reads as TGTGCCAGCAGCCAAGACGGGAGGAGGGAAGAGACCCAGTACTTC.

About this clonotype: This may be a read error, as it is one base from a much larger clone. V gene TRBV7-2 combines with J gene TRBJ1-6; no reliable D call. In germline, CDR1 is SGHTA, CDR2 FQGNSA. CDR3 size: 12 residues. The V gene lost 5 bases and the J gene lost 2 bases, with 1 base spanning the gap. CDR3 protein: CASSTYNSPLHF. In DNA, the CDR3 is TGTGCCAGCAGCACCTATAATTCACCCCTCCACTTT.

This clonotype was recorded at least ten times. The chain combines TRBV28 with TRBJ1-6, with D tentatively TRBD1 (5 bases). V was shortened by 4 bases and J by 7 bases, with 17 bases between the two germline ends. Germline loops: CDR1 MDHEN, CDR2 SYDVKM. The CDR3 length is 16 residues. CDR3: CASSSISPGFNSPLHF. For the CDR3, the DNA is TGTGCCAGCAGTTCAATAAGTCCAGGGTTCAATTCACCCCTCCACTTT. The full variable domain, rest sourced from reference TRBV28 and TRBJ1-6, is DVKVTQSSRYLVKRTGEKVFLECVQDMDHENMFWYRQDPGLGLRLIYFSYDVKMKEKGDIPEGYSVSREKKERFSLILESASTNQTSMYLCASSSISPGFNSPLHFGNGTRLTVT.

The chain couples TRBV7-8 to TRBJ1-5; D is possibly TRBD1 (6 bases). Germline CDR1 is SGHVS and CDR2 is FQNEAQ. V gave up 4 bases and J gave up 6 bases, with 13 bases separating them. The CDR3 spans 14 residues. In DNA, the CDR3 is TGTGCCAGCAGCTATGGCAGGGGAGGTCAGCCCCAGCATTTT. Its translation: CASSYGRGGQPQHF.

This sequence joins TRBV19 and TRBJ1-2; D not resolved. Trimming removed 7 bases from V and 7 bases from J, with 22 bases in between. Germline CDR1 and CDR2: LNHDA and SQIVND (reference sequence). This CDR3 region has 15 residues. In DNA form, the CDR3 reads TGTGCCAGTACCCCATACCGGACGGCAGTTTCTGGCTACACCTTC. This translates into CASTPYRTAVSGYTF.

This clonotype was picked up many times. V is TRBV27 and J is TRBJ1-5; 9 positions agree with TRBD1. The CDR3 spans 15 residues. CDR1 is MNHEY and CDR2 is SMNVEV in the germline V gene (reference sequence). V lost 8 bases and J lost 6; bases outside the gene matches: 11. CDR3: CASALGQGKFQPQHF. The CDR3 coding sequence is TGTGCCAGCGCCTTAGGACAGGGGAAATTTCAGCCCCAGCATTTT.

The chain recombines TRBV3-1 with TRBJ1-3; D gene uncertain. From germline, CDR1 is LGHDT and CDR2 YNNKEL (reference sequence). Trimming left V 0 bases short and J 13 bases short, with 13 bases between. This CDR3 region has 13 residues. CDR3 amino acids: CASSQDLDGRIYF. The DNA of the CDR3 is TGTGCCAGCAGCCAAGATTTGGACGGACGAATATATTTT.

This clonotype was detected many times. V and J are TRBV28 and TRBJ2-7, with 7 bases matching TRBD2. V dropped 6 bases and J dropped 6; count of bases not matched to a gene: 14. CDR1 and CDR2 (germline): MDHEN, SYDVKM. The CDR3 extends over 15 amino acids. Here the CDR3 reads CASRWGGRGELEQYF. As DNA, the CDR3 is TGTGCCAGCAGATGGGGGGGTAGGGGTGAGCTCGAGCAGTACTTC.